The T cell receptor beta chain described here comes from a study of T cells in Graves' hyperthyroidism and ophthalmopathy. At the level of the study: Initial diagnosis, before any treatment, was when peripheral blood was collected.

Researchers took RNA transcripts and amplified the TCR beta CDR3 regions from them. HTBI primers were employed in a first-round RT-PCR of the TCR CDR3. TCRdb independently ran MiXCR on the multiplex PCR reads; one entry per CDR3 protein. The table has around 290,000 distinct CDR3 sequences, about 14% seen once. This clonotype was recorded at least ten times. Per the germline V gene, CDR1 is SGHTA and CDR2 is FQGNSA. CDR3 size: 14 residues. Deletions cut 5 bases from V and 10 bases from J, with 15 bases between. The specimen was blood. This chain uses TRBV7-2 with TRBJ1-6; D call uncertain. This TCR was recovered from a woman aged 25-40 years with Graves' hyperthyroidism that later progressed to Graves' ophthalmopathy. CDR3 loop: CASSLIRSGSPLHF. The DNA of the CDR3 is TGTGCCAGCAGCCTAATAAGAAGTGGGTCACCCCTCCACTTT.